The 23 T cell receptor beta chains in this list originate from one sample, sequenced in a study of post-analysis software for immune sequencing data. Findings of the study overall: Controls showed lower frequencies than patients for 5 or 6 TRBV segments, and TRBV5-6, TRBV5-1 and TRBV20-1 were among these.

Sequencing libraries made from TCR beta cDNA carried unique molecular identifiers. TCRdb re-analysed the PCR reads in MiXCR, keeping a single row per CDR3 protein. The sample shows under 650,000 distinct CDR3 sequences, roughly 45% of them seen only once. These receptors lack a known antigen. The sequencing sample was made of blood. The receptors originated from a girl between 10 and 17 years old with multiple sclerosis.

The chain has TRBV20-1 and TRBJ2-1, with D possibly TRBD1 on 5 matching bases. The germline gives CDR1 DFQATT, CDR2 SNEGSKA (reference sequence). The V gene lost 1 base and the J gene lost 7 bases, with 17 bases spanning the gap. The CDR3 contains 15 residues. The CDR3 DNA reads as TGCAGTGCTAGAGGGTGGGGCAGGGATGGGAATGAGCAGTTCTTC. As protein: CSARGWGRDGNEQFF.

This clonotype was picked up a small number of times. At one boundary the junction diverges from the germline segment, which might be a read error. The CDR3, as DNA: TGTGCCAGCAGCCAAGCACCATCGTCCTACGATGAGCAGTTCTTC. It codes for CASSQAPSSYDEQFF. This sequence joins TRBV3-1 and TRBJ2-1; D is ambiguous. From germline, CDR1 is LGHDT and CDR2 YNNKEL (reference sequence). CDR3 length equals 15 residues.

In its sample, this clonotype was seen many times. The genes are TRBV12-3 or TRBV12-4 and TRBJ2-3; D is unresolved. The CDR3 extends over 12 amino acids. V was pared by 6 bases and J by 0 bases, with 4 bases between. The CDR3 region has the DNA TGTGCCAGCAGAACTAGCACAGATACGCAGTATTTT. The encoded protein is CASRTSTDTQYF.

The chain is built from TRBV29-1 and TRBJ2-1; D not certain. The germline gives CDR1 SQVTM, CDR2 ANQGSEA. This CDR3 has 13 amino acids. The germline V and J ends were trimmed by 5 bases and 8 bases, with 16 bases remaining between them. The DNA of the CDR3 is TGCAGCGTTACCCGGCGCATTCAATATGAGCAGTTCTTC. Translation gives CSVTRRIQYEQFF.

The V and J genes are TRBV11-2 and TRBJ1-2, with D possibly TRBD1 on 5 matching bases. Between the trimmed V and J ends, which lost 1 base and 7 bases, there was a span of 10 bases. The CDR3 has 13 residues. The germline V gene encodes CDR1 SGHAT and CDR2 FQNNGV. The CDR3 protein is CASSLGRGTGYTF. As DNA, the CDR3 is TGTGCCAGCAGCTTAGGTCGGGGGACTGGCTACACCTTC.

This clonotype was detected a few times. The chain links TRBV11-2 to TRBJ1-2; D is unresolved. CDR3 size: 15 residues. Deletions cut 5 bases from V and 0 bases from J, with 13 bases between. The V gene's germline CDR1 is SGHAT and CDR2 FQNNGV. This CDR3 reads CASSLGRRSNYGYTF. The CDR3 region has the DNA TGTGCCAGCAGCCTCGGGCGGAGGTCTAACTATGGCTACACCTTC.

The gene calls are TRBV29-1 and TRBJ2-3; D ambiguous. Trimming shortened V by 4 bases and J by 4 bases, and 9 bases separated the two germline ends. Germline values: CDR1 SQVTM, CDR2 ANQGSEA. The CDR3 totals 12 residues. The CDR3 DNA reads as TGCAGCGTTGTCCTAACGGCAGATACGCAGTATTTT. Its protein product is CSVVLTADTQYF.

The genes are TRBV5-1 and TRBJ1-2; D gene uncertain. Looked up from germline, CDR1 is SGHRS and CDR2 is YFSETQ. The CDR3 spans 16 residues. The V gene lost 5 bases and the J gene lost 2 bases, with 19 bases spanning the gap. CDR3: CASSPVEATGNYGYTF. The DNA for the CDR3 is TGCGCCAGCAGTCCTGTAGAGGCGACGGGGAACTATGGCTACACCTTC.

The rearrangement uses TRBV10-3 and TRBJ1-5, with D unresolved. CDR1 is ENHRY and CDR2 is SYGVKD in the germline V gene. V was cut by 10 bases and J by 8 bases, with 12 bases left in between. The CDR3 is made up of 11 amino acids. In DNA, the CDR3 is TGTGCCACAGGCGGTGTAGAGCCCCAGCATTTT. It codes for CATGGVEPQHF.

The V and J genes are TRBV10-3 and TRBJ2-5; D is perhaps TRBD1 (7 bases). Germline V lookup: CDR1 ENHRY, CDR2 SYGVKD. This CDR3 region has 15 residues. Trimming took off 6 bases at V and 4 bases at J, with 18 bases between the two ends. The chain's CDR3 is CAIREGQSNGETQYF. CDR3 in DNA: TGTGCCATCAGGGAGGGACAGTCTAACGGAGAGACCCAGTACTTC.

The genes are TRBV3-1 and TRBJ2-5, with a weak D call TRBD2 (7 bases). The CDR3 has 15 amino acids. Between the trimmed V and J ends, which lost 5 bases and 0 bases, there was a span of 13 bases. The V gene's germline CDR1 is LGHDT and CDR2 YNNKEL (reference sequence). CDR3 in DNA: TGTGCCAGCAGCAGGGGGGCGGGGGACCAAGAGACCCAGTACTTC. This sequence encodes CASSRGAGDQETQYF.

This sequence joins TRBV7-3 and TRBJ2-1; D may match TRBD1 or TRBD2 (5 bases each). Germline values: CDR1 SGHTA, CDR2 FQGTGA. The CDR3 is made up of 15 amino acids. The germline V and J ends were trimmed by 2 bases and 3 bases, with 11 bases remaining between them. This CDR3 is CASSLEGSLYNEQFF. The CDR3, as DNA: TGTGCCAGCAGCTTAGAGGGGTCCCTCTACAATGAGCAGTTCTTC.

The rearrangement uses TRBV28 and TRBJ2-1; TRBD2 matches at 7 bases. Germline CDR1 MDHEN, CDR2 SYDVKM. There are 17 residues in the CDR3. V gave up 8 bases and J gave up 3 bases; unmatched junction bases: 16. The CDR3 reads CASDGASGIPNYNEQFF. As DNA, the CDR3 is TGTGCCAGCGATGGGGCTAGCGGCATACCGAACTACAATGAGCAGTTCTTC.

With regard to this clonotype: Likely a read error: the CDR3 ends without its conserved phenylalanine or tryptophan. This chain uses TRBV11-2 with TRBJ2-5; the D gene is possibly TRBD2 (7 bases). The CDR3 covers 15 residues. In germline, CDR1 is SGHAT, CDR2 FQNNGV. V lost 5 bases to trimming and J lost 7 bases, with 20 bases between them. The CDR3 DNA reads as TGTGCCAGCAGCCCAAAGGGGGGGTTCGAATTGACCCAGTACTTG. This codes for CASSPKGGFELTQYL.

The V call is TRBV12-3 or TRBV12-4, the J call TRBJ2-3; 8 nucleotides match TRBD2. The trim removed 8 bases at V and 4 bases at J, leaving 14 bases unmatched. The CDR3 runs 16 residues. Here the CDR3 reads CASGAPLREVPDTQYF. The CDR3 bases are TGTGCCAGCGGTGCCCCGTTGCGGGAGGTACCAGATACGCAGTATTTT.

This clonotype was seen a few times. The V and J genes are TRBV5-4 and TRBJ2-7, with D perhaps matching TRBD2 (5 bases). Germline V gene lookup returns CDR1 SGHNT and CDR2 YYREEE (reference sequence). There are 14 residues in the CDR3. Trimming took 4 bases from V and 3 from J, leaving 14 bases between them. For the CDR3, the DNA is TGTGCCAGCAGCCCGACCGGGATCAGCTACGAGCAGTACTTC. Amino acids: CASSPTGISYEQYF. Full variable domain (missing parts from reference TRBV5-4 and TRBJ2-7): ETGVTQSPTHLIKTRGQQVTLRCSSQSGHNTVSWYQQALGQGPQFIFQYYREEENGRGNFPPRFSGLQFPNYSSELNVNALELDDSALYLCASSPTGISYEQYFGPGTRLTVT.

As DNA, the CDR3 is TGTGCCAGCAGTTACGTGGGCTTGGAGGAGACCCAGTACTTC. Translation: CASSYVGLEETQYF. This rearrangement joins TRBV6-6 to TRBJ2-7; unclear D gene. The J call is doubtful: the DNA matches TRBJ2-5 better. The CDR3 totals 14 residues. CDR1 and CDR2 from the germline V gene are MNHNY and SVGAGI (reference sequence).

The CDR3 bases are TGCAGTGCTGACGGACTAGCGGGAGGATATGAGCAGTTCTTC. This sequence encodes CSADGLAGGYEQFF. This rearrangement joins TRBV20-1 to TRBJ2-1, with 14 bases matching TRBD2. The length of the CDR3 is 14 residues. The germline V gene encodes CDR1 DFQATT and CDR2 SNEGSKA (reference sequence). J lost 8 bases, V lost 5 bases, and 5 bases had no gene match.

This clonotype was counted only a few times. The chain carries TRBV4-1 and TRBJ2-5; D unresolved. V lost 1 base, J lost 1 base, and 7 bases lay in between. Germline V gene sequence: CDR1 MGHRA, CDR2 YSYEKL. The CDR3 totals 14 residues. The CDR3 DNA is TGCGCCAGCAGCCAAGTGACGCTCCAAGAGACCCAGTACTTC. It translates to CASSQVTLQETQYF.

The chain employs TRBV28 and TRBJ2-7; 14 nucleotides match TRBD2. Losses at the gene ends were 10 bases for V and 7 bases for J; bases not matched to a gene: 3. The CDR3 totals 12 residues. Germline V gene data show CDR1 as MDHEN and CDR2 as SYDVKM. CDR3 residues: CAIRLAGGEQYF. CDR3 DNA sequence: TGTGCCATCCGACTAGCGGGGGGGGAGCAGTACTTC.

The chain links TRBV5-1 to TRBJ1-2; 8 bases are shared with TRBD1. There are 13 residues in the CDR3. Germline V gene lookup returns CDR1 SGHRS and CDR2 YFSETQ. The V and J ends lost 3 bases and 10 bases, in that order; junction bases with no gene match: 8. CDR3 region: CASSSETGADYTF. CDR3 bases: TGCGCCAGCAGCTCCGAGACAGGGGCGGACTACACCTTC.

This clonotype was counted once. V is TRBV4-1 and J is TRBJ2-5, with 10 positions matching TRBD2. CDR3 length: 18 amino acids. Germline assignment: CDR1 MGHRA and CDR2 YSYEKL. Losses at the gene ends were 1 base for V and 5 bases for J; bases not matched to a gene: 13. The CDR3 DNA sequence: TGCGCCAGCAGCCAAGTTCCTAGCGGGAGAGGGGGTCAGGAGACCCAGTACTTC. It codes for CASSQVPSGRGGQETQYF.

The CDR3 loop is CASSLVLNRGIDTQYF. CDR3 nucleotides: TGTGCCAGCAGCTTGGTACTGAACAGGGGGATAGATACGCAGTATTTT. The rearrangement uses TRBV5-5 and TRBJ2-3, with 8 bases aligning to TRBD1. CDR1 is SGHKS and CDR2 is YYEKEE in the germline V gene (reference sequence). V was pared by 0 bases and J by 5 bases, with 8 bases of the junction left unmatched. The CDR3 contains 16 residues. The entire variable domain, with the rest obtained from reference TRBV5-5 and TRBJ2-3, is as follows: DAGVTQSPTHLIKTRGQQVTLRCSPISGHKSVSWYQQVLGQGPQFIFQYYEKEERGRGNFPDRFSARQFPNYSSELNVNALLLGDSALYLCASSLVLNRGIDTQYFGPGTRLTVL.